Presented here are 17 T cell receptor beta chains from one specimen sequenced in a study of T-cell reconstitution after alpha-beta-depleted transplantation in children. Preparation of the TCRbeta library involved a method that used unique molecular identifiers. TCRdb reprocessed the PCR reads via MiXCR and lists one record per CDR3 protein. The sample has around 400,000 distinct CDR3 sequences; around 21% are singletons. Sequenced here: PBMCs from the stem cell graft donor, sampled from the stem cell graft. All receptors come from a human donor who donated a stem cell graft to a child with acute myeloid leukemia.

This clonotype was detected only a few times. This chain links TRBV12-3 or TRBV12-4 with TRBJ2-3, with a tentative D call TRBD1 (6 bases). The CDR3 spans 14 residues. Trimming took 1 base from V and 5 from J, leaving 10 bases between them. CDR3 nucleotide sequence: TGTGCCAGCAGTTTAGGTCAGGGGAGAGATACGCAGTATTTT. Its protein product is CASSLGQGRDTQYF.

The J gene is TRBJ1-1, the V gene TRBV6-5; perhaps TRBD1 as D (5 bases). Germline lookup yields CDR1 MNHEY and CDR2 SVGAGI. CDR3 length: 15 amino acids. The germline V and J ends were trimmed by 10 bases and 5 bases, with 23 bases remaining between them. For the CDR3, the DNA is TGTGCCACCGCGGTGAGGGGTGGGGGTCATACTGAAGCTTTCTTT. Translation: CATAVRGGGHTEAFF.

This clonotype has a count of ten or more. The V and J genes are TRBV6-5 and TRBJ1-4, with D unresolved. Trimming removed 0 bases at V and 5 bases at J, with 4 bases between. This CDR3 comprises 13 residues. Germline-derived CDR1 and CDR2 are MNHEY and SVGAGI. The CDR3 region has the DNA TGTGCCAGCAGTTACTCTGTAAATGAAAAACTGTTTTTT. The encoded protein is CASSYSVNEKLFF.

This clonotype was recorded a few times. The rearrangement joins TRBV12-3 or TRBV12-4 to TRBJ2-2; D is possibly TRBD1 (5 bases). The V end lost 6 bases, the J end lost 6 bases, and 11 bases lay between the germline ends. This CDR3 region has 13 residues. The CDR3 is CASSLETAGELFF. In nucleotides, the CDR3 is TGTGCCAGCAGCCTCGAGACAGCCGGGGAGCTGTTTTTT.

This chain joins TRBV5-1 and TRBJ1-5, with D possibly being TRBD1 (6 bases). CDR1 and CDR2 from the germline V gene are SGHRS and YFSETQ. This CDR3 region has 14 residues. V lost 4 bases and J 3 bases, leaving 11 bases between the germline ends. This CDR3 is CASSPGTLNQPQHF. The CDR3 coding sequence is TGCGCCAGCAGCCCGGGGACACTCAATCAGCCCCAGCATTTT.

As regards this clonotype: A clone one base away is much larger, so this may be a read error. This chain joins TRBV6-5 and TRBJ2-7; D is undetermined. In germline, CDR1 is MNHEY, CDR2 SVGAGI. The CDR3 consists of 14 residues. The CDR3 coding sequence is TGTGCCGGCAGTTTTACGGGCCGCGACTACGAGCAGTACTTC. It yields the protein CAGSFTGRDYEQYF.

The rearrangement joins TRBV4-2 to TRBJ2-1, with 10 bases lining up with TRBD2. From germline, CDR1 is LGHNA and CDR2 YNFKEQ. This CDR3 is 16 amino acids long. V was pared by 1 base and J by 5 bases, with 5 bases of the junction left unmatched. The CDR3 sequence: CASSQAPGLAHNEQFF. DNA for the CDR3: TGTGCCAGCAGCCAAGCTCCGGGACTAGCGCACAATGAGCAGTTCTTC.

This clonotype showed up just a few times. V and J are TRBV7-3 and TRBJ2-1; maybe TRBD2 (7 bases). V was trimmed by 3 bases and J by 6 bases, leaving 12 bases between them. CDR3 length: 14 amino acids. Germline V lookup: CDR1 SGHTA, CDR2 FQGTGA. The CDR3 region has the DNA TGTGCCAGCAGCTTCGGGGGGCCCTTCAATGAGCAGTTCTTC. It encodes CASSFGGPFNEQFF.

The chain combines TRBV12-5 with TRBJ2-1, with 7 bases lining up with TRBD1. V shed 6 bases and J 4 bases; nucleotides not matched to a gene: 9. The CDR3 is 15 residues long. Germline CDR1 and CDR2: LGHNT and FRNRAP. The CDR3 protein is CASGSRDSEYNEQFF. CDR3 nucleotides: TGTGCTAGTGGAAGCCGGGACAGCGAATACAATGAGCAGTTCTTC.

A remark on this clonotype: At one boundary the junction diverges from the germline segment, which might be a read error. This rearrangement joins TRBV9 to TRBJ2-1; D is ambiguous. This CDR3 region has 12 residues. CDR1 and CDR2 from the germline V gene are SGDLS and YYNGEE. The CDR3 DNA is TGTCCCAGCAGCGTCGGCTACAATGAGCAGTTCTTC. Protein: CPSSVGYNEQFF.

The CDR3 sequence is CASTPGHTGDTQYF. CDR3 nucleotide sequence: TGCGCCAGCACTCCGGGACACACGGGTGATACGCAGTATTTT. This rearrangement joins TRBV5-1 to TRBJ2-3; D possibly corresponds to TRBD1 (6 bases). Germline V gene data show CDR1 as SGHRS and CDR2 as YFSETQ. The length of the CDR3 is 14 residues. Deletions cut 6 bases from V and 6 bases from J, with 17 bases between.

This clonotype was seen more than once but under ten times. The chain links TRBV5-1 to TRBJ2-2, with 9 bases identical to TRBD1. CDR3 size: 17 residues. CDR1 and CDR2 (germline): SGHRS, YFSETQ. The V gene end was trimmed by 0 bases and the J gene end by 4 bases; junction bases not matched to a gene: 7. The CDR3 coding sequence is TGCGCCAGCAGCTTGGCCCTGGGACAGGGAGGCACCGGGGAGCTGTTTTTT. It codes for CASSLALGQGGTGELFF.

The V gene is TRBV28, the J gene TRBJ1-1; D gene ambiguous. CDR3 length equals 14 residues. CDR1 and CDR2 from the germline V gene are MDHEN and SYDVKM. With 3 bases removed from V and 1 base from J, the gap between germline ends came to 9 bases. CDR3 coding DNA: TGTGCCAGCAGTTTTTTATCTGGGAACACTGAAGCTTTCTTT. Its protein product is CASSFLSGNTEAFF. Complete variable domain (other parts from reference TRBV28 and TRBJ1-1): DVKVTQSSRYLVKRTGEKVFLECVQDMDHENMFWYRQDPGLGLRLIYFSYDVKMKEKGDIPEGYSVSREKKERFSLILESASTNQTSMYLCASSFLSGNTEAFFGQGTRLTVV.

CDR3 sequence: CASRAERGLTWDTGELFF. Here the CDR3 DNA reads TGTGCCAGCAGGGCCGAGCGGGGACTCACCTGGGACACCGGGGAGCTGTTTTTT. The gene calls are TRBV11-1 and TRBJ2-2, with 7 bases matching TRBD2. In germline, CDR1 is SGHAT, CDR2 FQDESV (reference sequence). V shed 6 bases, J shed 3 bases, and the junction held 16 bases outside the gene matches. The length of the CDR3 is 18 residues.

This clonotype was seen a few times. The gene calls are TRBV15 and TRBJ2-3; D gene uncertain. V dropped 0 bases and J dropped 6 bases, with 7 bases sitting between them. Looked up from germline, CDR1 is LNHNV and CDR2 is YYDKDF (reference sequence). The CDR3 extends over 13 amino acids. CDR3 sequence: CATSRDWDDTQYF. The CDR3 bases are TGTGCCACCAGCAGAGATTGGGATGATACGCAGTATTTT.

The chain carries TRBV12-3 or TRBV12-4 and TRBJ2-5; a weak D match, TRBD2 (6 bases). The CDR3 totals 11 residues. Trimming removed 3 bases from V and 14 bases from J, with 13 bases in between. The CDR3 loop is CASSLGGLFYF. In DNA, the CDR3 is TGTGCCAGCAGTTTGGGGGGTCTCTTTTACTTC.

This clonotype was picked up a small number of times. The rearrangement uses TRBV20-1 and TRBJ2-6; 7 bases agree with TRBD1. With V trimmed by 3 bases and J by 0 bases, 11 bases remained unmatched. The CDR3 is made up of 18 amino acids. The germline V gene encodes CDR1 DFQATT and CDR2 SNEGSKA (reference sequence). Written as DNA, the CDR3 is TGCAGTGCTAGGCTCCCGGGACAGCGTCTCTCTGGGGCCAACGTCCTGACTTTC. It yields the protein CSARLPGQRLSGANVLTF.